Listed below are T cell receptor beta chains from one sample, sequenced in a study of identical twins. TCRdb re-derived calls from the 5' RACE reads in MiXCR, one entry per CDR3 protein. The table has 520,000 or so distinct CDR3 sequences, 22% seen once. The sample was also linked to a second study, of T cells expressing NK-cell markers.

The sequencing input was CD4+ T cells sorted from blood. These receptors all stem from a woman between 18 and 29 years old in good health. Both conserved end residues are part of each CDR3. Each record gives: CDR3 protein, CDR3 DNA, D gene, clone size, V gene, J gene. The D gene is left open where the match is weak. Expanded clones get a size class; other rows say once, few or many, or leave the size out.

CSASLAGVKDTQYF,TGCAGTGCTAGTTTAGCGGGAGTAAAGGATACGCAGTATTTT,TRBD2,few,TRBV20-1,TRBJ2-3
CASSLWMRAFF,TGTGCCAGCAGTTTGTGGATGAGGGCTTTCTTT,-,-,TRBV28,TRBJ1-1
CSASLEFYEQYF,TGCAGTGCTAGCTTGGAATTTTACGAGCAGTACTTC,-,many,TRBV20-1,TRBJ2-7
CATVRDRDQPQHF,TGTGCCACCGTCCGGGACAGAGACCAGCCCCAGCATTTT,TRBD1,-,TRBV6-2/TRBV6-3,TRBJ1-5
CAISGQGTDTQYF,TGTGCCATCAGCGGACAGGGGACAGATACGCAGTATTTT,TRBD1,-,TRBV10-3,TRBJ2-3
CASSEWDRGQETQYF,TGTGCCAGCAGTGAATGGGACAGGGGTCAAGAGACCCAGTACTTC,TRBD1,-,TRBV6-1,TRBJ2-5
CASSVDRDDYEQYF,TGTGCCAGCAGCGTAGACAGAGATGATTACGAGCAGTACTTC,-,-,TRBV9,TRBJ2-7
CASSLVLAASGGELFF,TGTGCCAGCAGCTTAGTCCTAGCGGCATCGGGCGGGGAGCTGTTTTTT,TRBD2,-,TRBV11-2,TRBJ2-2
CASSARGSSSYEQYF,TGTGCCAGCAGCGCTAGGGGCAGCAGCTCCTACGAGCAGTACTTC,-,-,TRBV9,TRBJ2-7
CASSLVRETHEQFF,TGTGCCAGCAGCTTAGTGAGGGAGACCCATGAGCAGTTCTTC,-,many,TRBV7-8,TRBJ2-1
CSALWGYTEAFF,TGCAGTGCCCTCTGGGGCTACACTGAAGCTTTCTTT,-,few,TRBV20-1,TRBJ1-1
CASSFYQRESTEAFF,TGTGCCAGCAGCTTTTACCAGCGGGAAAGCACTGAAGCTTTCTTT,-,few,TRBV7-9,TRBJ1-1
CASSYSALNYGYTF,TGTGCCAGCAGTTACAGCGCCCTGAACTATGGCTACACCTTC,-,-,TRBV6-5,TRBJ1-2
CASSLAGRIRGLDTIYF,TGCGCCAGCAGCTTGGCTGGGCGTATCAGGGGGCTTGACACCATATATTTT,TRBD1,few,TRBV5-1,TRBJ1-3
CAGGGQMNTEAFF,TGTGCCGGGGGGGGACAGATGAACACTGAAGCTTTCTTT,TRBD1,many,TRBV2,TRBJ1-1
CASSRGPGRVYEQYF,TGTGCCAGCAGTCGGGGACCGGGAAGGGTCTACGAGCAGTACTTC,-,-,TRBV12-3/TRBV12-4,TRBJ2-7
CASSIDPPGQGLAGQETQYF,TGTGCCAGTAGTATAGATCCCCCCGGACAAGGACTAGCAGGACAAGAGACCCAGTACTTC,TRBD2,-,TRBV19,TRBJ2-5
CASSQEFRGTNIQYF,TGCGCCAGCAGCCAAGAATTCAGGGGGACAAACATTCAGTACTTC,TRBD1,few,TRBV4-3,TRBJ2-4
CSARKTSGSVTDTQYF,TGCAGTGCTAGAAAGACTAGCGGGAGTGTGACAGATACGCAGTATTTT,TRBD2,-,TRBV20-1,TRBJ2-3
CASSAARGVSQYF,TGTGCCAGCAGCGCAGCGAGGGGGGTGTCCCAGTACTTC,-,few,TRBV7-9,TRBJ2-5
CASNHRRAQETQYF,TGTGCCAGCAACCATCGGAGAGCACAAGAGACCCAGTACTTC,-,few,TRBV6-2/TRBV6-3,TRBJ2-5
CASTKLAGRTTSYNEQFF,TGTGCCAGCACCAAACTAGCGGGGCGTACTACCTCCTACAATGAGCAGTTCTTC,TRBD2,few,TRBV7-8,TRBJ2-1
CASSSSGGRLETQYF,TGTGCCAGCAGCTCTAGCGGGGGGCGTCTGGAGACCCAGTACTTC,TRBD2,-,TRBV7-2,TRBJ2-5
CASSEHGRQNIQYF,TGTGCCAGCAGTGAGCACGGGAGGCAAAACATTCAGTACTTC,TRBD2,-,TRBV25-1,TRBJ2-4
CASSLRTLRKGYTF,TGTGCCAGCAGCCTACGGACCCTGCGAAAGGGCTACACCTTC,-,many,TRBV13,TRBJ1-2
CASSSGTGRQKLFF,TGTGCCAGCAGCTCCGGGACAGGGAGGCAAAAACTGTTTTTT,TRBD1,few,TRBV6-1,TRBJ1-4
CSAPLPVGGNEQFF,TGCAGTGCTCCTCTTCCGGTGGGAGGCAATGAGCAGTTCTTC,-,few,TRBV20-1,TRBJ2-1
CASSVETIRSLDTQYF,TGTGCCAGCAGCGTAGAAACTATCCGTTCTTTAGATACGCAGTATTTT,-,few,TRBV9,TRBJ2-3
CASSGSLGFRDPKRAIAKNIQYF,TGTGCCAGCAGTGGTTCATTGGGTTTCAGGGATCCGAAGAGGGCTATAGCCAAAAACATTCAGTACTTC,-,-,TRBV25-1,TRBJ2-4
CAISATAYEQYF,TGTGCCATCAGTGCGACAGCCTACGAGCAGTACTTC,-,-,TRBV10-3,TRBJ2-7